This record concerns one TCR beta chain sequence. Here immunoSEQ multiplex PCR was the method, and the copy in TCRdb shows in-frame clones only, minus some. The sample has fewer than 85,000 clones, approximately 86% seen once. The record originates from a study of ipilimumab plus nivolumab after autologous stem cell transplantation. Sequenced material: PBMCs, taken in a trial of ipilimumab plus nivolumab as post-transplant consolidation. This sequence was found in a male donor with diffuse large B-cell lymphoma.

The CDR3: CASTGSPGTSGGDGQYF. CDR3 DNA: TGCGCCAGCACTGGGAGTCCGGGGACTAGCGGGGGGGATGGGCAGTATTTT. The rearrangement uses TRBV10-2 and TRBJ2-3; 16 nucleotides agree with TRBD2. Unmatched junction bases numbered 15, after V lost 7 bases and J lost 11 bases. This CDR3 is 17 amino acids long. Looked up from germline, CDR1 is WSHSY and CDR2 is SAAADI.